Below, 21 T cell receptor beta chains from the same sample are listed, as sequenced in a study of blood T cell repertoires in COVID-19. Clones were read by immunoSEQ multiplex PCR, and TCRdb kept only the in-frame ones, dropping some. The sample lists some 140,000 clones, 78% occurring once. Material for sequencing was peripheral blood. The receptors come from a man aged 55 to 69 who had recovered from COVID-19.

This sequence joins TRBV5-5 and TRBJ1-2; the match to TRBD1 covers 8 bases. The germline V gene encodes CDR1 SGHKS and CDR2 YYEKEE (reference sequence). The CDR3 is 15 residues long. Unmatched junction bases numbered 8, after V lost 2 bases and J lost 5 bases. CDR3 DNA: TGTGCCAGCAGCTTTGCAGGGGGCGGGCAGTATGGCTACACCTTC. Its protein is CASSFAGGGQYGYTF.

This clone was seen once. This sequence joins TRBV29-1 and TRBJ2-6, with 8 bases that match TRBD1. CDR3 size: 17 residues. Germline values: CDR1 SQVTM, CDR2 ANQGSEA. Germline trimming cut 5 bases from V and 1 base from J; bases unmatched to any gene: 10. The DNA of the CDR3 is TGCAGCGTTCAAAGCAGGACAGGGCAGTCTGGGGCCAACGTCCTGACTTTC. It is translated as CSVQSRTGQSGANVLTF.

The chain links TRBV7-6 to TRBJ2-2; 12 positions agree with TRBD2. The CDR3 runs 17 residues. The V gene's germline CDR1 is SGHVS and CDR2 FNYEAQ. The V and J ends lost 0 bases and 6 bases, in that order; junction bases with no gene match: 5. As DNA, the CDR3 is TGTGCCAGCAGCTTAGCCGAGGCTAGCGGGAGGGCCGGGGAGCTGTTTTTT. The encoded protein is CASSLAEASGRAGELFF.

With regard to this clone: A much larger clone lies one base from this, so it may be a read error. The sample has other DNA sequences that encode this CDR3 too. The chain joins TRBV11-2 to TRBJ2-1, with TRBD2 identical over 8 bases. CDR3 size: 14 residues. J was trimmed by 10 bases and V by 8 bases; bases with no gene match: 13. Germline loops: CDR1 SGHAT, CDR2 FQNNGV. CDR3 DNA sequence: TGTGCCAGCCGCTGGAGGGGGGCGGGGGGCGAGCAGTTCTTC. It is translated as CASRWRGAGGEQFF.

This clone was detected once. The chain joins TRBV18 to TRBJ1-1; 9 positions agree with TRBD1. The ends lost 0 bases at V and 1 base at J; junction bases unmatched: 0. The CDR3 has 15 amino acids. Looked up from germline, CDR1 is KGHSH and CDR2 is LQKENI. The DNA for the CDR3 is TGTGCCAGCTCACCACCGACAGGGGGGAACACTGAAGCTTTCTTT. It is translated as CASSPPTGGNTEAFF.

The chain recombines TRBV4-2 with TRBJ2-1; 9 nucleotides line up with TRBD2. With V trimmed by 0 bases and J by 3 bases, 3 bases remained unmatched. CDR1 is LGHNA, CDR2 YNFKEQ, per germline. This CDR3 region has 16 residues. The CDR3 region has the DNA TGTGCCAGCAGCCAAGATTTGACTAGCGGCTACAATGAGCAGTTCTTC. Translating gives CASSQDLTSGYNEQFF.

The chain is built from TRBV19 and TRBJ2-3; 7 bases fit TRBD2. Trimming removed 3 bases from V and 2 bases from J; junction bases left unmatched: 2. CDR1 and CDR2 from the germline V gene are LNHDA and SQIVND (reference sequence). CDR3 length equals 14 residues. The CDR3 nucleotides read TGTGCCAGTAGTATTGCGGGAGCCACAGATACGCAGTATTTT. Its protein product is CASSIAGATDTQYF. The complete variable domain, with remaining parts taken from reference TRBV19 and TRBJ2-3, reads DGGITQSPKYLFRKEGQNVTLSCEQNLNHDAMYWYRQDPGQGLRLIYYSQIVNDFQKGDIAEGYSVSREKKESFPLTVTSAQKNPTAFYLCASSIAGATDTQYFGPGTRLTVL.

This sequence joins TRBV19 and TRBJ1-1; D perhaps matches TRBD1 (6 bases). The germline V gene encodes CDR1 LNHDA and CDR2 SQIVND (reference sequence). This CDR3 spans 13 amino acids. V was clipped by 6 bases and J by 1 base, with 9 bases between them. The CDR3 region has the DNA TGTGCCAGTAGCCGACAGGCGAACACTGAAGCTTTCTTT. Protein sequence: CASSRQANTEAFF.

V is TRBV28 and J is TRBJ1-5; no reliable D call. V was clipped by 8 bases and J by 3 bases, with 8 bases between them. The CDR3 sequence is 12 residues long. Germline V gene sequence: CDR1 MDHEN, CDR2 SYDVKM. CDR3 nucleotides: TGTGCCAGCGCTGGGCCCAATCAGCCCCAGCATTTT. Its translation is CASAGPNQPQHF.

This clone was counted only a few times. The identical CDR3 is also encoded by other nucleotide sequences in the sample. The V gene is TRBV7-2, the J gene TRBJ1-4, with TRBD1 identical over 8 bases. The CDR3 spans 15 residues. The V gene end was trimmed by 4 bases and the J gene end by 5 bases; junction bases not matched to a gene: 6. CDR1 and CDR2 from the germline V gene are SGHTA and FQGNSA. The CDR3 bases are TGTGCCAGCAGCTCCCCAGGGGGCGGGAATGAAAAACTGTTTTTT. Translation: CASSSPGGGNEKLFF.

The CDR3 loop reads CASSPGQTNEKLFF. The CDR3 DNA reads as TGTGCCAGCTCACCGGGGCAGACTAATGAAAAACTGTTTTTT. V and J are TRBV18 and TRBJ1-4; D perhaps matches TRBD1 (5 bases). The germline CDR1 and CDR2 sequences are KGHSH and LQKENI. This CDR3 region has 14 residues. Trimming removed 3 bases from V and 2 bases from J, with 7 bases in between.

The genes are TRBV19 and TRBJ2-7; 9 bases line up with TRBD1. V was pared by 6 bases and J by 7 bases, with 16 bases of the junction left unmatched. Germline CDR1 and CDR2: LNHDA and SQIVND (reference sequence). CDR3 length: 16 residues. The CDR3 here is CASRLTGGPFRREQYF. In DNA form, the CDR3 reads TGTGCCAGTAGGTTGACAGGGGGACCGTTTCGTAGGGAGCAGTACTTC.

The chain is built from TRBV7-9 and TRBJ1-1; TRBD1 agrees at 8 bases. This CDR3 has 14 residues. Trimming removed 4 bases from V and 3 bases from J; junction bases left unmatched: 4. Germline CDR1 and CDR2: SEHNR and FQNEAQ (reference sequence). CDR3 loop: CASSWGTGDTEAFF. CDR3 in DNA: TGTGCCAGCAGCTGGGGGACAGGCGACACTGAAGCTTTCTTT.

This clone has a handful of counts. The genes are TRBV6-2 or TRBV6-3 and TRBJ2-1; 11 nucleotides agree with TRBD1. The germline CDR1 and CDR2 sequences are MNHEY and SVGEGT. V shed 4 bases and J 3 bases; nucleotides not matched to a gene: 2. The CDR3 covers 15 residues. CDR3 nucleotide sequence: TGTGCCAGCAGTTCGGGGACAGGGGGCTACAATGAGCAGTTCTTC. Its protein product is CASSSGTGGYNEQFF.

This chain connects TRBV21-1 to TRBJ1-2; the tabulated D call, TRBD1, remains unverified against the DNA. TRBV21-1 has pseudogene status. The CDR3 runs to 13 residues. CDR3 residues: CASRDRGVYGYTF. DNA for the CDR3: TGTGCCAGCAGGGACAGGGGTGTCTATGGCTACACCTTC.

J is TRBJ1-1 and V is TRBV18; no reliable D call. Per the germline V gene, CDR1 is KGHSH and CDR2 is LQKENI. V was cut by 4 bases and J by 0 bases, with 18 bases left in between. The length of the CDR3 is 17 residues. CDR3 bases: TGTGCCAGCTCACGGGAACCGGGATTCAATATGAACACTGAAGCTTTCTTT. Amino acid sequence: CASSREPGFNMNTEAFF.

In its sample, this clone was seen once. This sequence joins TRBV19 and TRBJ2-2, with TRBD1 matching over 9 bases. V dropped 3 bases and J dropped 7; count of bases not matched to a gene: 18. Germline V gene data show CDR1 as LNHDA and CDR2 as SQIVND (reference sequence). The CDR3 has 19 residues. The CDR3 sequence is CASSMRGPTGGPKHGELFF. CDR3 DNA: TGTGCCAGTAGTATGAGGGGACCGACAGGGGGACCCAAGCACGGGGAGCTGTTTTTT.

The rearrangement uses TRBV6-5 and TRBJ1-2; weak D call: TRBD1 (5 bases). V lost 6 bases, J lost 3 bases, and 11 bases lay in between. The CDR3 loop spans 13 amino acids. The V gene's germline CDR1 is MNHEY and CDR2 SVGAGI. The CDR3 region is CASRGDRDYGYTF. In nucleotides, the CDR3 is TGTGCCAGCAGAGGAGACAGAGACTATGGCTACACCTTC.

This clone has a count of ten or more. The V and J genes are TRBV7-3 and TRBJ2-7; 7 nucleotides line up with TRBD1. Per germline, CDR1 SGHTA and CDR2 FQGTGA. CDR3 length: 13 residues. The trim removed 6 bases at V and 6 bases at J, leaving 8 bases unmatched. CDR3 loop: CASSPTGEGEQYF. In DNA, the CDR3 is TGTGCCAGCAGTCCAACAGGGGAAGGCGAGCAGTACTTC.

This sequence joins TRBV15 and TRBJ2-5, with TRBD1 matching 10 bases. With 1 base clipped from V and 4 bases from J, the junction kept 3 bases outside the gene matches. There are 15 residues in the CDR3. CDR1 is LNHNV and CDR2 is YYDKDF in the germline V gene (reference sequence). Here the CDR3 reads CATSRGDRGGETQYF. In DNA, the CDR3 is TGTGCCACCAGCAGAGGGGACAGGGGCGGAGAGACCCAGTACTTC. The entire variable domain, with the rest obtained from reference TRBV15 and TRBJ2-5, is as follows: DAMVIQNPRYQVTQFGKPVTLSCSQTLNHNVMYWYQQKSSQAPKLLFHYYDKDFNNEADTPDNFQSRRPNTSFCFLDIRSPGLGDTAMYLCATSRGDRGGETQYFGPGTRLLVL.

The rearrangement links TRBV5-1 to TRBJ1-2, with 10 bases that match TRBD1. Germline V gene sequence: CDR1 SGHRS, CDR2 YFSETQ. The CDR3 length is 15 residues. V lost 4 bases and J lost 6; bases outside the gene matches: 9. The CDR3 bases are TGCGCCAGCAGCCCCAGGAGCGGGACAGGGGATGGCTACACCTTC. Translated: CASSPRSGTGDGYTF.